The 6 T cell receptor beta chains below come from one sample, sequenced in a study of beta chain features in type 1 diabetes. Reverse transcription of all isolated RNA meant that expressed TCRB transcripts were sequenced. Clones were sequenced by immunoSEQ multiplex PCR, and TCRdb holds only the in-frame ones, with some missing. Of about 230,000 clones in the sample, roughly 17% were seen once. Study-level points and caveats: Moderate yet significant TCRB CDR3 shortening was seen in Type 1 diabetes patients in all four CD4+ subsets.

These receptors' targets are unknown. The specimen sequenced was naive CD4+ T cells from blood. All receptors derive from a man aged 25-45 years with type 1 diabetes.

The gene calls are TRBV30 and TRBJ2-1; no clear D gene. V was pared by 2 bases and J by 0 bases, with 8 bases between. Germline V gene sequence: CDR1 GTSNPN, CDR2 SVGIG (reference sequence). The CDR3 has 14 residues. CDR3 nucleotides: TGTGCCTGGAGTTACACCTACTCCTACAATGAGCAGTTCTTC. This sequence encodes CAWSYTYSYNEQFF.

This clone occurred a few times. The V call is TRBV11-2, the J call TRBJ2-7; no firm D call. Trimming took 3 bases from V and 4 from J, leaving 4 bases between them. This CDR3 has 11 residues. Germline V gene data show CDR1 as SGHAT and CDR2 as FQNNGV. The CDR3 loop is CASSFQYEQYF. The CDR3 coding sequence is TGTGCCAGCAGCTTTCAGTACGAGCAGTACTTC.

The chain couples TRBV29-1 to TRBJ2-1; 8 bases fit TRBD1. Germline V CDR1 and CDR2: SQVTM, ANQGSEA. V shed 5 bases, J shed 7 bases, and the junction held 10 bases outside the gene matches. The length of the CDR3 is 14 residues. CDR3 coding DNA: TGCAGCGTTACAGGGGGACCCAAGTCTAATGAGCAGTTCTTC. Its protein product is CSVTGGPKSNEQFF.

V usage is TRBV20-1 and J usage is TRBJ2-7; D gene unclear. Between the trimmed V and J ends, which lost 6 bases and 5 bases, there was a span of 8 bases. Germline V gene lookup returns CDR1 DFQATT and CDR2 SNEGSKA (reference sequence). The CDR3 is 10 amino acids. CDR3 loop: CSARYDEQYF. The CDR3 region has the DNA TGCAGTGCAAGGTACGACGAGCAGTACTTC.

The gene calls are TRBV7-6 and TRBJ1-2, with 10 bases that match TRBD1. Germline CDR1 and CDR2: SGHVS and FNYEAQ. The CDR3 is made up of 15 amino acids. With V trimmed by 6 bases and J by 2 bases, 6 bases remained unmatched. This chain's CDR3 is CASRSGTGANYGYTF. The CDR3 DNA sequence: TGTGCCAGCAGGTCCGGGACAGGGGCAAACTATGGCTACACCTTC.

This clone has just a few counts. The chain recombines TRBV29-1 with TRBJ2-5; no definite D call. Per the germline V gene, CDR1 is SQVTM and CDR2 is ANQGSEA. Deletions cut 2 bases from V and 5 bases from J, with 9 bases between. This CDR3 is built from 12 residues. The CDR3 loop is CSVEKSVETQYF. The CDR3 DNA follows: TGCAGCGTTGAAAAGTCGGTGGAGACCCAGTACTTC.